These T cell receptor beta chains were read from a single sample in a study of response to subunit inactivated influenza vaccine. MiXCR, run by TCRdb on the RT-PCR reads, gives a single entry per CDR3 protein. The sample lists more than 400,000 distinct CDR3 sequences, around 9.9% occurring once. The sample in question was PBMCs from blood, obtained 35 to 45 days after vaccination. The receptors stem from a man in his forties or fifties who received an inactivated influenza vaccine. The CDR3 runs from the conserved cysteine through the conserved F or W. D genes are given only for firm matches. Expanded clones get a size class; other rows say once, few or many, or leave the size out.

D	V	size	J	CDR3	DNA
.	TRBV9	few	TRBJ2-5	CASSASGSYQETQYF	TGTGCCAGCAGCGCGTCAGGGAGCTACCAAGAGACCCAGTACTTC
.	TRBV11-1	.	TRBJ2-5	CASSYRVRFQETQYF	TGTGCCAGCAGCTACAGGGTTCGGTTTCAAGAGACCCAGTACTTC
.	TRBV5-5	few	TRBJ1-4	CASSYIQAGLHGEKLFF	TGTGCCAGCAGCTATATACAAGCCGGGCTTCATGGTGAAAAACTGTTTTTT
.	TRBV28	.	TRBJ2-3	CASSVQYSTDTQYF	TGTGCCAGCAGTGTCCAGTACAGCACAGATACGCAGTATTTT
.	TRBV24-1	.	TRBJ2-1	CATSEKSFMRQFF	TGTGCCACCAGTGAAAAATCGTTCATGAGGCAGTTCTTC
.	TRBV28	.	TRBJ2-1	CATQGGDNEQFF	TGTGCCACCCAGGGGGGGGACAATGAGCAGTTCTTC
TRBD2	TRBV20-1	many	TRBJ2-7	CSASRRATSDYEQYF	TGCAGTGCTAGCAGGCGGGCGACTAGCGACTACGAGCAGTACTTC
TRBD2	TRBV28	few	TRBJ2-1	CASSFGGGAGSYNEQFF	TGTGCCAGCAGTTTCGGCGGGGGGGCCGGCTCCTACAATGAGCAGTTCTTC
.	TRBV4-3	few	TRBJ1-4	CASSQEGRNEKLFF	TGCGCCAGCAGCCAAGAAGGACGGAATGAAAAACTGTTTTTT
.	TRBV25-1	few	TRBJ1-1	CASRDSTTEAFF	TGTGCCAGCCGTGACTCCACAACTGAAGCTTTCTTT
TRBD1	TRBV20-1	few	TRBJ1-5	CSARDHNRYRGRQPQHF	TGCAGTGCTAGAGACCACAACCGATACAGGGGTCGACAGCCCCAGCATTTT
.	TRBV12-3/TRBV12-4	.	TRBJ2-3	CASSSTDTDTQYF	TGTGCCAGCAGTTCGACAGACACAGATACGCAGTATTTT
.	TRBV4-3	.	TRBJ2-3	CASSQDRGIPADTQYF	TGCGCCAGCAGCCAAGATAGGGGGATACCGGCAGATACGCAGTATTTT
.	TRBV7-9	few	TRBJ2-3	CASSLGGYGLTDTQYF	TGTGCCAGCAGCCTTGGAGGGTATGGTCTCACAGATACGCAGTATTTT
.	TRBV12-3/TRBV12-4	many	TRBJ2-7	CASSRGAEQYF	TGTGCCAGCAGCCGAGGAGCTGAGCAGTACTTC
.	TRBV27	many	TRBJ2-5	CASPLGVRETQYF	TGTGCCTCCCCCCTAGGAGTTCGAGAGACCCAGTACTTC
TRBD2	TRBV6-5	.	TRBJ2-7	CASSYSSGSSYEQYF	TGTGCCAGCAGTTACTCTAGCGGGAGCTCCTACGAGCAGTACTTC
.	TRBV27	many	TRBJ2-4	CASSLLGTLAKNIQYF	TGTGCCAGCAGTTTATTGGGGACACTAGCCAAAAACATTCAGTACTTC
TRBD1	TRBV10-3	.	TRBJ2-3	CAITKDRTTDTQYF	TGTGCCATCACCAAGGACAGGACCACAGATACGCAGTATTTT
TRBD2	TRBV4-3	few	TRBJ2-7	CASSQGLAGGPRPVYEQYF	TGCGCCAGCAGCCAAGGGCTAGCGGGAGGGCCGCGTCCCGTCTACGAGCAGTACTTC
TRBD2	TRBV20-1	.	TRBJ2-7	CSAVTLAALYEQYF	TGCAGTGCTGTCACACTAGCGGCTCTCTACGAGCAGTACTTC
.	TRBV29-1	once	TRBJ1-2	CSVAGSHGYTF	TGCAGCGTTGCAGGTTCCCATGGCTACACCTTC
TRBD1	TRBV4-2	.	TRBJ1-2	CASSQPGQPLFNYGYTF	TGTGCCAGCAGCCAACCGGGACAGCCCTTGTTTAACTATGGCTACACCTTC
.	TRBV12-3/TRBV12-4	few	TRBJ2-3	CASSPLPAPSTDTQYF	TGTGCCAGCAGTCCCCTCCCAGCCCCTAGCACAGATACGCAGTATTTT
TRBD1	TRBV5-1	few	TRBJ2-3	CASSRGTGVTVGDTQYF	TGCGCCAGCAGCCGCGGGACAGGGGTTACAGTTGGGGATACGCAGTATTTT
TRBD2	TRBV4-3	few	TRBJ2-5	CASSRNGAGSGETQYF	TGCGCCAGCAGCCGAAATGGAGCGGGAAGCGGAGAGACCCAGTACTTC
TRBD2	TRBV27	few	TRBJ2-1	CASSFGTSGRGPVGEQFF	TGTGCCAGCAGTTTCGGTACTAGCGGAAGGGGCCCTGTGGGTGAGCAGTTCTTC
TRBD2	TRBV7-2	many	TRBJ2-3	CASSPTSGGAGDTQYF	TGTGCCAGCAGCCCTACTAGCGGGGGGGCCGGGGATACGCAGTATTTT
.	TRBV7-2	few	TRBJ2-1	CASSLVGSGSYNEQFF	TGTGCCAGCAGCTTAGTCGGGAGTGGCTCCTACAATGAGCAGTTCTTC
TRBD1	TRBV28	.	TRBJ2-7	CASSLPLRDRSTYEQYF	TGTGCCAGCAGTTTACCCCTCCGGGACAGGTCCACCTACGAGCAGTACTTC
.	TRBV7-7	few	TRBJ2-3	CASSLGFADTQYF	TGTGCCAGCAGCTTAGGGTTTGCAGATACGCAGTATTTT
TRBD2	TRBV28	many	TRBJ2-3	CASSPTTTSGRAHYPDTQYF	TGTGCCAGCAGTCCCACCACAACTAGCGGGAGGGCCCATTACCCAGATACGCAGTATTTT
TRBD2	TRBV20-1	few	TRBJ2-3	CSAGREGVTDTQYF	TGCAGTGCCGGCCGGGAGGGCGTCACAGATACGCAGTATTTT
TRBD2	TRBV7-6	.	TRBJ2-5	CASSFNLLSGRETQYF	TGTGCCAGCAGCTTTAACCTTCTTAGCGGGAGAGAGACCCAGTACTTC
TRBD1	TRBV6-2/TRBV6-3	.	TRBJ2-3	CASSYSIDRGRDTQYF	TGTGCCAGCAGTTACTCGATAGACAGGGGGCGAGATACGCAGTATTTT